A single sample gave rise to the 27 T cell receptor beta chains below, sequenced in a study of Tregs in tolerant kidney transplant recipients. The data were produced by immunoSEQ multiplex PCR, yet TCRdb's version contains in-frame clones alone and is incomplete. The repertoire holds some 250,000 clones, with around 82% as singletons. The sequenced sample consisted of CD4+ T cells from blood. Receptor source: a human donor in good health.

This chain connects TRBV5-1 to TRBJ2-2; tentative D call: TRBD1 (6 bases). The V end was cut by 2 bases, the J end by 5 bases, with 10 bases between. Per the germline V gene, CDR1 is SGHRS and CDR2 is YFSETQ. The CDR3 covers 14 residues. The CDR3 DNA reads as TGCGCCAGCAGCTTTACAGGGTCGACCGGGGAGCTGTTTTTT. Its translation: CASSFTGSTGELFF.

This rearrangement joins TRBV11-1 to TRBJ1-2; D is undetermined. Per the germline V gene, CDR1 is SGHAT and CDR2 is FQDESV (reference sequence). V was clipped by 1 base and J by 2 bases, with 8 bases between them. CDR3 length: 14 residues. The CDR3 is CASSLGPGNYGYTF. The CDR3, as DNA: TGTGCCAGCAGCTTAGGTCCCGGAAACTATGGCTACACCTTC.

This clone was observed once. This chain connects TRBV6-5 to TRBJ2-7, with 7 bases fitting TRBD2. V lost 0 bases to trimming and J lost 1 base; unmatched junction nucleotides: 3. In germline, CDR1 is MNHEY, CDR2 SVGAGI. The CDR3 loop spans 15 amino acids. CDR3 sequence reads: CASSYSGGGSYEQYF. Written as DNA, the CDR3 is TGTGCCAGCAGTTACTCTGGGGGGGGTTCCTACGAGCAGTACTTC.

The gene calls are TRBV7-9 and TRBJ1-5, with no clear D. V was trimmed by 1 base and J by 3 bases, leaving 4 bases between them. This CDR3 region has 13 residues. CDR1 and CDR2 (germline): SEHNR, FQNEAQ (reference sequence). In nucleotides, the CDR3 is TGTGCCAGCAGCTTAGGACTCAATCAGCCCCAGCATTTT. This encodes CASSLGLNQPQHF.

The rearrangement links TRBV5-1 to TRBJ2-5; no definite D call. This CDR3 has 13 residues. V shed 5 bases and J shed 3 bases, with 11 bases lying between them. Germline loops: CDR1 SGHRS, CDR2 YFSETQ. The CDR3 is CASSQGAEETQYF. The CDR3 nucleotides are TGCGCCAGCAGTCAAGGAGCAGAAGAGACCCAGTACTTC.

For the CDR3, the DNA is TGTGCCAGCTCTCACCAGGGCAGGGGCGCCTTAGCCAAAAACATTCAGTACTTC. Translating gives CASSHQGRGALAKNIQYF. The chain is built from TRBV18 and TRBJ2-4; TRBD1 is a possible D gene (6 bases). Germline V gene sequence: CDR1 KGHSH, CDR2 LQKENI. V was pared by 6 bases and J by 0 bases, with 21 bases between. The CDR3 has 18 residues.

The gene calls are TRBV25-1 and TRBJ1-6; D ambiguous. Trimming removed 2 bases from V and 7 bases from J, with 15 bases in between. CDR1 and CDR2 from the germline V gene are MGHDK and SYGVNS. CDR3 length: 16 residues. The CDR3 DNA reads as TGTGCCAGCAGTGAAAGGGCCCCTGTGGGAAATTCACCCCTCCACTTT. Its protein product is CASSERAPVGNSPLHF.

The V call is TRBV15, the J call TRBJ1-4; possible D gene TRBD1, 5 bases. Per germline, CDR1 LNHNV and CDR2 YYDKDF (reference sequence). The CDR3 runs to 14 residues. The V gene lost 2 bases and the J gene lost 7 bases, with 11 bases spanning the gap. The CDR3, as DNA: TGTGCCACCAGCAGACAGGGTCGGGTTGAAAAACTGTTTTTT. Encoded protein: CATSRQGRVEKLFF.

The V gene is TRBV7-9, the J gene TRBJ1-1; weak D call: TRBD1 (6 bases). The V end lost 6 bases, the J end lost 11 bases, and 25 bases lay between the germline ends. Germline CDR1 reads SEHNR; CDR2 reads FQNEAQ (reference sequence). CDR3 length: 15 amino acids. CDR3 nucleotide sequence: TGTGCCAGCAGTTCACATACAGGGTTCTCGCGTCCCGCTTTCTTT. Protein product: CASSSHTGFSRPAFF.

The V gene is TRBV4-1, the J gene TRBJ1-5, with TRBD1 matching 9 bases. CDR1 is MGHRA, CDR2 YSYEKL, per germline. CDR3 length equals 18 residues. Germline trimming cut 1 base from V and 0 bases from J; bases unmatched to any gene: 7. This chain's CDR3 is CASSQALTQGASNQPQHF. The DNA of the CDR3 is TGCGCCAGCAGCCAAGCCCTCACACAGGGGGCTAGCAATCAGCCCCAGCATTTT.

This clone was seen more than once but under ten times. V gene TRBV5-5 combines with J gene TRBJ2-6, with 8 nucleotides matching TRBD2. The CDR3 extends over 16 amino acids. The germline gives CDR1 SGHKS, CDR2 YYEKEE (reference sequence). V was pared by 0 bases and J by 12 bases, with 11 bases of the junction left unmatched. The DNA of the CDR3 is TGTGCCAGCAGCTTGGGTGTCGCGGGGGGTCCAGGCGTCCTGACTTTC. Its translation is CASSLGVAGGPGVLTF.

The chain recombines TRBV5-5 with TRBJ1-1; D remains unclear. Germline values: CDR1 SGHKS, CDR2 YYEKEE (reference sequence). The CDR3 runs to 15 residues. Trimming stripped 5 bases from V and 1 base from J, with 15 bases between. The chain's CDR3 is CASSRSTVTNTEAFF. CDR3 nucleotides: TGTGCCAGCAGTCGCTCGACCGTGACGAACACTGAAGCTTTCTTT.

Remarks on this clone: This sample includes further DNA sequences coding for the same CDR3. Here the CDR3 DNA reads TGTGCCAGCAGCGTGAGGGGGAGTGCAGATACGCAGTATTTT. Translating it yields CASSVRGSADTQYF. The chain joins TRBV9 to TRBJ2-3, with a tentative D call TRBD1 (6 bases). This CDR3 has 14 residues. CDR1 is SGDLS and CDR2 is YYNGEE in the germline V gene. V was pared by 2 bases and J by 4 bases, with 11 bases between.

CDR3 nucleotide sequence: TGCGCCAGCAGCCGATCCACGGCGGGGAATGAGCAGTTCTTC. This translates into CASSRSTAGNEQFF. The chain employs TRBV5-1 and TRBJ2-1, with D possibly matching TRBD2 (6 bases). The length of the CDR3 is 14 residues. Trimming shortened V by 4 bases and J by 7 bases, and 15 bases separated the two germline ends. In germline, CDR1 is SGHRS, CDR2 YFSETQ.

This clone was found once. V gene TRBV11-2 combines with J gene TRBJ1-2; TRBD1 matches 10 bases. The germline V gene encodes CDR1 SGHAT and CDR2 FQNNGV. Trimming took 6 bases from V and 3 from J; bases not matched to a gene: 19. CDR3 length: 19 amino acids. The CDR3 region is CASRKPGTGARAPYYGYTF. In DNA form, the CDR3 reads TGTGCCAGCAGAAAACCCGGGACAGGGGCTCGAGCGCCCTACTATGGCTACACCTTC.

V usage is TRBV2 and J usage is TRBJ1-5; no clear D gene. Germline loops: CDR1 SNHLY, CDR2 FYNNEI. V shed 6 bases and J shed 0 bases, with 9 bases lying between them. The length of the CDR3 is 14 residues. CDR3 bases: TGTGCCAGCAGCAGACAAGCTAGCAATCAGCCCCAGCATTTT. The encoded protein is CASSRQASNQPQHF.

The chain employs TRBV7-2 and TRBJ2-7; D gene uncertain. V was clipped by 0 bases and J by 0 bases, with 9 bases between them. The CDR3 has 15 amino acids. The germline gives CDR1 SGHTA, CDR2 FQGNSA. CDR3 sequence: CASSLASAGSYEQYF. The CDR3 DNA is TGTGCCAGCAGCTTAGCGTCGGCAGGCTCCTACGAGCAGTACTTC.

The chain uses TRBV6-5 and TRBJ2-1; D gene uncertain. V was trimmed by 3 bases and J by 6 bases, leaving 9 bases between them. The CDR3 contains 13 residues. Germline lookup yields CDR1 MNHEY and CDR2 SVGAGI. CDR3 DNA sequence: TGTGCCAGCAGTTATCCTAGTGGCAATGAGCAGTTCTTC. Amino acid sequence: CASSYPSGNEQFF.

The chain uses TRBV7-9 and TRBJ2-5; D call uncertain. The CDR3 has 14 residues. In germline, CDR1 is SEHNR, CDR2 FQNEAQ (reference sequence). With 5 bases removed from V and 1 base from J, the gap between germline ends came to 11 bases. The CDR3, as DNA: TGTGCCAGCAGCGATGAGTCCGTCCAAGAGACCCAGTACTTC. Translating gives CASSDESVQETQYF.

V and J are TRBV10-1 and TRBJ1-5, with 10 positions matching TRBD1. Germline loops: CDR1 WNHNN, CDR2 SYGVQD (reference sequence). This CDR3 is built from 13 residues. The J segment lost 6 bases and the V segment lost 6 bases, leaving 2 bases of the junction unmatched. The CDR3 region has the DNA TGCGCCAGCAGCCGGGACAGGGGTCAGCCCCAGCATTTT. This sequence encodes CASSRDRGQPQHF.

The CDR3 sequence: CASSSPGTGYGYTF. As DNA, the CDR3 is TGTGCCAGCAGCTCACCCGGGACAGGCTATGGCTACACCTTC. The V and J genes are TRBV7-2 and TRBJ1-2, with 8 bases fitting TRBD1. Germline V gives CDR1 SGHTA, CDR2 FQGNSA. The V segment lost 4 bases and the J segment 4 bases; nucleotides outside the gene matches: 5. The CDR3 is made up of 14 amino acids.

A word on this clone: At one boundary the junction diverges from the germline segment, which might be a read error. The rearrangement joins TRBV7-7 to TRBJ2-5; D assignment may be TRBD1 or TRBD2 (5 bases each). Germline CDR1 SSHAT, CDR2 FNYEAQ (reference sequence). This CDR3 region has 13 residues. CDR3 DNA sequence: TGTGCTAGCAGCTTAGGGACCGGGGTGGCCCAGTACTTC. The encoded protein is CASSLGTGVAQYF.

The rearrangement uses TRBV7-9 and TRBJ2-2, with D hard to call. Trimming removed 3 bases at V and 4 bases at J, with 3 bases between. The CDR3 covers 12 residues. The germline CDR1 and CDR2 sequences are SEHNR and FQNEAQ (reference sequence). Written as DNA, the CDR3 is TGTGCCAGCAGCTTGACCACCGGGGAGCTGTTTTTT. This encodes CASSLTTGELFF.

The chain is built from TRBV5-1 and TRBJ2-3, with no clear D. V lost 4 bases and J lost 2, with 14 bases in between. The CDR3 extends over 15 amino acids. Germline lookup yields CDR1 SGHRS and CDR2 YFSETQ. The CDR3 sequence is CASSPAGPLTDTQYF. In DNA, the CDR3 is TGCGCCAGCAGCCCTGCCGGGCCTCTCACAGATACGCAGTATTTT.

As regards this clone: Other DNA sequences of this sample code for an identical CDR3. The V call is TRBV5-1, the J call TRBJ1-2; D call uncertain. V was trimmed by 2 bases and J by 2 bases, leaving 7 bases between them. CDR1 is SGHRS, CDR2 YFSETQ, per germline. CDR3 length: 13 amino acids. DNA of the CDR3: TGCGCCAGCAGCTTCACTTCCAACTATGGCTACACCTTC. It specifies CASSFTSNYGYTF.

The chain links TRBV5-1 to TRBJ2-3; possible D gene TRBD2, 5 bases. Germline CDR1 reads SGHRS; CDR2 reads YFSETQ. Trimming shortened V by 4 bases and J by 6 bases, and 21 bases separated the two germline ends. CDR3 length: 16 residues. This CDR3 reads CASSLPTTPSSDTQYF. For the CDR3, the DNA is TGCGCCAGCAGCCTCCCGACTACCCCCAGTTCGGATACGCAGTATTTT.

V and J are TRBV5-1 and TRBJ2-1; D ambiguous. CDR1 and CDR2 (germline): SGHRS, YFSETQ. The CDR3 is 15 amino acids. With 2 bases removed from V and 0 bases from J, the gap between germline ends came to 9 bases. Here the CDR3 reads CASSFGRSSYNEQFF. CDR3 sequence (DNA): TGCGCCAGCAGCTTCGGCCGAAGCTCCTACAATGAGCAGTTCTTC.